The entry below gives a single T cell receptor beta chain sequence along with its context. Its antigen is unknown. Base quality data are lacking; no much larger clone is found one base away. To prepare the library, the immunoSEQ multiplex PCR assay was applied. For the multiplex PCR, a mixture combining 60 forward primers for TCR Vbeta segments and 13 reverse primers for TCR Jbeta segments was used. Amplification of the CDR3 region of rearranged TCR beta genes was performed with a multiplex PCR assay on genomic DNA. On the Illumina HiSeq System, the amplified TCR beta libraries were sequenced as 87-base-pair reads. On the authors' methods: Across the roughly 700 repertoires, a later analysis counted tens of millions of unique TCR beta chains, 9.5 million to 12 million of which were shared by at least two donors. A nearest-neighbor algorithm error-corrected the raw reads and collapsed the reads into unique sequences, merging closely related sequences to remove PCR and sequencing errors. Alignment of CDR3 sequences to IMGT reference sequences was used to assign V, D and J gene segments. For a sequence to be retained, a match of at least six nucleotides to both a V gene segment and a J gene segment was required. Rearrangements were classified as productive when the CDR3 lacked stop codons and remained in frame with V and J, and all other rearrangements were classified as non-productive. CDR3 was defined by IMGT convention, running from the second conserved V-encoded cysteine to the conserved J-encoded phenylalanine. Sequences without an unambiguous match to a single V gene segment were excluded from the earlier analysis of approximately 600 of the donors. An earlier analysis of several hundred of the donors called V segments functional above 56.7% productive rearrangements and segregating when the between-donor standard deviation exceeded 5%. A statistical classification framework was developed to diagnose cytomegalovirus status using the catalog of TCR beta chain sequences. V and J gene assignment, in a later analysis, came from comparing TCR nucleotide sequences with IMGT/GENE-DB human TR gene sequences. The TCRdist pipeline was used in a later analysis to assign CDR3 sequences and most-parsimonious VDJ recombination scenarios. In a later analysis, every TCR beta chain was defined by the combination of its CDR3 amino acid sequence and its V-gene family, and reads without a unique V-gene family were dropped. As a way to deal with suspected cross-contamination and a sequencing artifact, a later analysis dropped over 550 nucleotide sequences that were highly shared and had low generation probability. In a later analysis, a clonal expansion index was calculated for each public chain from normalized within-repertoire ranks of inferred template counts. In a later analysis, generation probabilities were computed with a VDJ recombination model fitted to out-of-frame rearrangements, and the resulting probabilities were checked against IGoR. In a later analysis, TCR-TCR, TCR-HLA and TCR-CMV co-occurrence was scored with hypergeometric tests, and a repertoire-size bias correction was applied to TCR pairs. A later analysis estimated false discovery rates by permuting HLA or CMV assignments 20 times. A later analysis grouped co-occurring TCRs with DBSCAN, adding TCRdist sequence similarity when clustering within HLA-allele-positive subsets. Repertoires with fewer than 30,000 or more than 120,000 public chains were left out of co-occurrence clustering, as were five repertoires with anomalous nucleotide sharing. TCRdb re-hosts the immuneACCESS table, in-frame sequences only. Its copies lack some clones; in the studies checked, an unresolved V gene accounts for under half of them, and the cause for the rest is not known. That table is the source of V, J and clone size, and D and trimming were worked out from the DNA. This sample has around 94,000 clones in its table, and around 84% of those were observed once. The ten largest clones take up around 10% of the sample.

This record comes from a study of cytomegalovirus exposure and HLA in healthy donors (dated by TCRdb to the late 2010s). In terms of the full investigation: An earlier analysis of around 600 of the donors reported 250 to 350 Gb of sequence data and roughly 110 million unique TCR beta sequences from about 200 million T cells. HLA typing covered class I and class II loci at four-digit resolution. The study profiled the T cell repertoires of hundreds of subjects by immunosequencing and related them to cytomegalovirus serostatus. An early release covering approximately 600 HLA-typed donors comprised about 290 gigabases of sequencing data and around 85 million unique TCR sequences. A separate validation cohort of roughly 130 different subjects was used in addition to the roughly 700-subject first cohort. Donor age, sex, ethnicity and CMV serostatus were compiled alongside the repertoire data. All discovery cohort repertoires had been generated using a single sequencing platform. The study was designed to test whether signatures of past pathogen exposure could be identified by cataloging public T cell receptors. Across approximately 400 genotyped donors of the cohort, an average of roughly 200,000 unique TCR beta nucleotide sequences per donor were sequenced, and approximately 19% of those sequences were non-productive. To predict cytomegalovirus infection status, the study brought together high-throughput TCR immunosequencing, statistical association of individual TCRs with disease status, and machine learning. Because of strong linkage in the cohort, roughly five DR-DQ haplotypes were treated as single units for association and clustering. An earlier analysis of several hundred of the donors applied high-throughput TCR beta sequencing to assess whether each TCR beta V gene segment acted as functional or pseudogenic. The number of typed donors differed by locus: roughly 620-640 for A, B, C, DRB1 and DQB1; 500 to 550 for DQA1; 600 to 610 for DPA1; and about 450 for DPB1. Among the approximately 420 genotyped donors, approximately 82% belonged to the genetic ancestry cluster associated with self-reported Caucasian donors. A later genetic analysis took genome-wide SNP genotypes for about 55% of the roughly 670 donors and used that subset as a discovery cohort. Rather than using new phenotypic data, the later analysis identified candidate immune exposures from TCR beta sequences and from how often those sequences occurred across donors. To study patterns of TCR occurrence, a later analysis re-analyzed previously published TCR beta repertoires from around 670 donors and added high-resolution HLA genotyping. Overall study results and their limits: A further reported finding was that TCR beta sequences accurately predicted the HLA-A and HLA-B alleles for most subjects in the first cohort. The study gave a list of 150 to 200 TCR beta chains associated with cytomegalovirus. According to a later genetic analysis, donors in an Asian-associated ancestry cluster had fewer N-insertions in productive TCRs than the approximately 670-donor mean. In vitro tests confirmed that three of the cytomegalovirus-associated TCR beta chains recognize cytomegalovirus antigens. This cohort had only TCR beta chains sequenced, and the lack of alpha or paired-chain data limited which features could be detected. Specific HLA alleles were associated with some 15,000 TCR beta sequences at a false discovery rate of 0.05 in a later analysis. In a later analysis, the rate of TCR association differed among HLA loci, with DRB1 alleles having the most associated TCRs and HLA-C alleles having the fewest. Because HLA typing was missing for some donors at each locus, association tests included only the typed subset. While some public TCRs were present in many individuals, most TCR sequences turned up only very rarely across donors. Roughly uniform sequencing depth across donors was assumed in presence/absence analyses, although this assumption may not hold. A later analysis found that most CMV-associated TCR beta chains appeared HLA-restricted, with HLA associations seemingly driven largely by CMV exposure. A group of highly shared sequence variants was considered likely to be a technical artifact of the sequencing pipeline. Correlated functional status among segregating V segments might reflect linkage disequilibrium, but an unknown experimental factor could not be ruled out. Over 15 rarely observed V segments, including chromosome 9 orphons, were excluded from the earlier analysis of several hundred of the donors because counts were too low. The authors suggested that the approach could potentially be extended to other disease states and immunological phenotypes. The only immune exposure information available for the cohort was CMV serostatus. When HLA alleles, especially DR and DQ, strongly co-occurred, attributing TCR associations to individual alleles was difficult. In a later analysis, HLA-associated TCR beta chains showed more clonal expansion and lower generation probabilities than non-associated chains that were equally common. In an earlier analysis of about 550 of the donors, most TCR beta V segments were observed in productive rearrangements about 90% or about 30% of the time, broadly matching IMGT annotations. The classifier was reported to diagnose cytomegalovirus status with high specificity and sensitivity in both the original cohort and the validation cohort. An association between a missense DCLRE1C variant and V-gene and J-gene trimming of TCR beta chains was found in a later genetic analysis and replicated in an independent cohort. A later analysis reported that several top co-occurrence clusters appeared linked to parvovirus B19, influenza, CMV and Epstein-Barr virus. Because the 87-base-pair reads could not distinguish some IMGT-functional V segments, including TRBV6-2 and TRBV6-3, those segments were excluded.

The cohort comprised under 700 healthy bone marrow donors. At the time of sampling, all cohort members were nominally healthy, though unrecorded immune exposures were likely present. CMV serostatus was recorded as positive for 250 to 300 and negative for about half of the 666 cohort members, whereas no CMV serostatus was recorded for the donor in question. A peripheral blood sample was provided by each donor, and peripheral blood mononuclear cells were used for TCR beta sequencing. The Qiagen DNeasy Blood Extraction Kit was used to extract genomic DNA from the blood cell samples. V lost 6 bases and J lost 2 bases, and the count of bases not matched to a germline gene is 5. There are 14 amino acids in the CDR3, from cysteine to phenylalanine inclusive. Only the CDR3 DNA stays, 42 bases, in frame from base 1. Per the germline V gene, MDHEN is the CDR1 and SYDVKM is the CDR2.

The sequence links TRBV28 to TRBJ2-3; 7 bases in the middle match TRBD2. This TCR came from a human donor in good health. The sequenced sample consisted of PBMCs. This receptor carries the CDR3 CASRGRGFTDTQYF. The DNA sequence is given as TGTGCCAGCAGGGGGAGGGGATTCACAGATACGCAGTATTTT.